The T cell receptor (beta chain) described here comes from a study of T cell responses to AZD1222 COVID-19 vaccine. On the study more broadly: Second-dose intervals near 4 or 12 weeks were combined.

Repertoires were generated with immunoSEQ multiplex PCR, while TCRdb's copy carries only in-frame clones and drops some. Here the sample spans 140,000 to 150,000 clones, 91% being singletons. Study results and limitations: Baseline seropositivity occurred in only a handful of AZD1222 recipients. Repertoire sampling happened only post peak T cell response.

For this clone: Its antigen is not known.

V lost 7 bases, J lost 4 bases, and 13 bases stayed unmatched. CDR3 length: 15 residues. CDR1 and CDR2 (germline): ENHRY, SYGVKD. The genes are TRBV10-3 and TRBJ2-7; 7 bases line up with TRBD1. This sequence originates from an adult in good health. Sequencing was performed on peripheral blood, taken on day 0 of AZD1222 vaccination. CDR3 sequence (DNA): TGTGCCATCACCAGCTCACGACAGGGAGAGTACGAGCAGTACTTC. This translates into CAITSSRQGEYEQYF.